The 31 T cell receptor beta chains in this list originate from one sample, sequenced in a study of T cells in Graves' hyperthyroidism and ophthalmopathy. RNA transcripts served as the template for amplifying TCR beta CDR3 regions. The HTBI primer set was used in a first-round RT-PCR of the TCR CDR3. TCRdb reanalysed the multiplex PCR reads using MiXCR and keeps one entry per CDR3 protein. This sample has about 840,000 distinct CDR3 sequences, with over 35% found just once. Sequencing used blood. The receptors originated from a man between 18 and 29 years old with Graves' hyperthyroidism.

This clonotype was seen a handful of times. The rearrangement uses TRBV29-1 and TRBJ2-7, with 7 bases that match TRBD2. Germline-derived CDR1 and CDR2 are SQVTM and ANQGSEA. CDR3 length: 14 residues. V lost 5 bases, J lost 1 base, and 8 bases stayed unmatched. The chain's CDR3 is CSVLGGTGSYEQYF. The CDR3 DNA sequence: TGCAGCGTTCTGGGGGGGACTGGTTCCTACGAGCAGTACTTC.

The CDR3 DNA reads as TGCGCCAGCAGCCCGGCACCAGGGTACGCTGAAGCTTTCTTT. It is translated as CASSPAPGYAEAFF. The J gene is TRBJ1-1, the V gene TRBV5-1, with D possibly being TRBD1 (5 bases). The CDR3 has 14 residues. From germline, CDR1 is SGHRS and CDR2 YFSETQ. Trimming removed 4 bases from V and 6 bases from J, with 16 bases in between.

This chain joins TRBV12-3 or TRBV12-4 and TRBJ1-3; the D is unclear. Between the trimmed V and J ends, which lost 3 bases and 2 bases, there was a span of 8 bases. This CDR3 region has 14 residues. DNA for the CDR3: TGTGCCAGCAGTTTTAGTGGGACTGGAAACACCATATATTTT. Amino acids: CASSFSGTGNTIYF.

V is TRBV10-3 and J is TRBJ1-6; D might be TRBD1 (5 bases). CDR3 length: 17 residues. Looked up from germline, CDR1 is ENHRY and CDR2 is SYGVKD. V lost 6 bases and J lost 5, with 20 bases in between. The CDR3 DNA is TGTGCCATCAGCCCGACGGGGGGAATAGGAAATAATTCACCCCTCCACTTT. Translated: CAISPTGGIGNNSPLHF.

For this clonotype: This may be a read error, as it is one base from a much larger clone. V and J are TRBV29-1 and TRBJ1-1; D remains ambiguous. The V end lost 4 bases, the J end lost 4 bases, and 25 bases lay between the germline ends. CDR1 SQVTM and CDR2 ANQGSEA come from the germline V gene. The CDR3 runs 17 residues. CDR3 loop: CSVVVGGQLNAGTEAFF. As DNA, the CDR3 is TGCAGCGTTGTCGTGGGTGGGCAGCTAAATGCCGGCACTGAAGCTTTCTTT.

The V gene is TRBV20-1, the J gene TRBJ1-6; tentatively, D is TRBD1 (5 bases). This CDR3 is 14 amino acids long. Trimming pared 6 bases from V and 8 bases from J, leaving 17 bases between. Germline V gene sequence: CDR1 DFQATT, CDR2 SNEGSKA (reference sequence). CDR3: CSALIEGVDSPLHF. In nucleotides, the CDR3 is TGCAGTGCCCTAATAGAAGGGGTGGATTCACCCCTCCACTTT.

In its sample, this clonotype was seen a few times. The rearrangement uses TRBV9 and TRBJ2-6; 9 bases are shared with TRBD2. This CDR3 is 19 amino acids long. Germline V lookup: CDR1 SGDLS, CDR2 YYNGEE. Germline trimming cut 3 bases from V and 0 bases from J; bases unmatched to any gene: 10. CDR3 region: CASSASLAGAISGANVLTF. The CDR3 nucleotides read TGTGCCAGCAGCGCTTCCTTAGCGGGGGCCATCTCTGGGGCCAACGTCCTGACTTTC.

This clonotype was seen at least ten times. This chain joins TRBV20-1 and TRBJ2-7; D might be TRBD1 (6 bases). The CDR3 is 11 amino acids. Germline V gene sequence: CDR1 DFQATT, CDR2 SNEGSKA (reference sequence). CDR3 region: CSATGNYEQYF. The DNA for the CDR3 is TGCAGCGCCACAGGGAACTACGAGCAGTACTTC.

This sequence joins TRBV5-6 and TRBJ2-5; TRBD1 matches at 7 bases. Germline CDR1 is SGHDT and CDR2 is YYEEEE. Trimming took 4 bases from V and 4 from J; bases not matched to a gene: 4. The CDR3 covers 13 residues. CDR3 bases: TGTGCCAGCAGCACGGGGACAGCAGAGACCCAGTACTTC. Encoded protein: CASSTGTAETQYF.

This clonotype has a count of ten or more. The chain employs TRBV2 and TRBJ2-5; the D is unclear. This CDR3 is 10 amino acids long. Deletions cut 4 bases from V and 4 bases from J, with 1 base between. CDR1 and CDR2 from the germline V gene are SNHLY and FYNNEI. The CDR3 sequence: CASSVETQYF. In DNA, the CDR3 is TGTGCCAGCAGTGTAGAGACCCAGTACTTC.

V usage is TRBV5-1 and J usage is TRBJ1-5; the D gene is possibly TRBD1 (5 bases). The CDR3 extends over 14 amino acids. Germline CDR1 reads SGHRS; CDR2 reads YFSETQ. Trimming left V 3 bases short and J 5 bases short, with 12 bases between. The CDR3 sequence: CASSWGGVDQPQHF. The CDR3 DNA sequence: TGCGCCAGCAGCTGGGGGGGGGTGGATCAGCCCCAGCATTTT. The full variable domain, completed using reference TRBV5-1 and TRBJ1-5, is KAGVTQTPRYLIKTRGQQVTLSCSPISGHRSVSWYQQTPGQGLQFLFEYFSETQRNKGNFPGRFSGRQFSNSRSEMNVSTLELGDSALYLCASSWGGVDQPQHFGDGTRLSIL.

The chain has TRBV7-2 and TRBJ1-1, with TRBD1 matching over 9 bases. This CDR3 contains 17 residues. In germline, CDR1 is SGHTA, CDR2 FQGNSA. V shed 5 bases and J 1 base; nucleotides not matched to a gene: 11. The CDR3 nucleotides read TGTGCCAGCAGCCCCCGGACAGGGGACGGGAGGAACACTGAAGCTTTCTTT. Translating gives CASSPRTGDGRNTEAFF.

This clonotype has ten or more counts. This rearrangement joins TRBV7-9 to TRBJ1-6; D uncertain. The CDR3 sequence is 16 residues long. V shed 5 bases and J shed 8 bases, with 19 bases lying between them. Germline CDR1 SEHNR, CDR2 FQNEAQ (reference sequence). The CDR3 bases are TGTGCCAGCAGCGGGAGCCGGGCCTCGTCGGATTCACCCCTCCACTTT. It is translated as CASSGSRASSDSPLHF.

The chain employs TRBV7-3 and TRBJ2-7, with TRBD1 matching 9 bases. Trimming cost V 8 bases and J 3 bases; bases outside gene matches: 8. Looked up from germline, CDR1 is SGHTA and CDR2 is FQGTGA. CDR3 length: 14 residues. CDR3: CASQNGGQGYEQYF. The CDR3 DNA sequence: TGTGCCAGCCAAAACGGGGGACAGGGCTACGAGCAGTACTTC.

The chain links TRBV5-6 to TRBJ2-7; 9 positions match TRBD1. The germline CDR1 and CDR2 sequences are SGHDT and YYEEEE. CDR3 length equals 15 residues. Germline trimming cut 2 bases from V and 5 bases from J; bases unmatched to any gene: 8. CDR3 region: CASSLGRQGVHEQYF. CDR3 sequence (DNA): TGTGCCAGCAGCTTAGGTCGACAGGGGGTCCACGAGCAGTACTTC.

The chain joins TRBV5-1 to TRBJ2-7, with D possibly being TRBD1 or TRBD2 (5 bases each). This CDR3 has 13 residues. The V gene's germline CDR1 is SGHRS and CDR2 YFSETQ. V lost 9 bases and J 1 base, leaving 14 bases between the germline ends. The CDR3 nucleotides are TGCGCCACCGGGACGGACCCATCCTACGAGCAGTACTTC. Translating gives CATGTDPSYEQYF. The whole variable domain, filled in from reference TRBV5-1 and TRBJ2-7, reads KAGVTQTPRYLIKTRGQQVTLSCSPISGHRSVSWYQQTPGQGLQFLFEYFSETQRNKGNFPGRFSGRQFSNSRSEMNVSTLELGDSALYLCATGTDPSYEQYFGPGTRLTVT.

V is TRBV6-5 and J is TRBJ2-2; D is possibly TRBD1 (5 bases). V was shortened by 2 bases and J by 1 base, with 17 bases between the two germline ends. The germline V gene has CDR1 MNHEY and CDR2 SVGAGI. The CDR3 runs to 18 residues. CDR3 residues: CASSYHYPTDRNTGELFF. As DNA, the CDR3 is TGTGCCAGCAGTTACCACTACCCCACAGACAGGAACACCGGGGAGCTGTTTTTT.

The chain is built from TRBV7-3 and TRBJ2-7; D gene uncertain. The germline CDR1 and CDR2 sequences are SGHTA and FQGTGA. The V gene lost 2 bases and the J gene lost 3 bases, with 14 bases spanning the gap. The CDR3 is 15 residues long. The CDR3 DNA is TGTGCCAGCAGCTTAGATGGCGGCGGCATCTACGAGCAGTACTTC. It encodes CASSLDGGGIYEQYF.

The rearrangement uses TRBV7-6 and TRBJ2-7; D not certain. Germline assignment: CDR1 SGHVS and CDR2 FNYEAQ. V lost 5 bases and J 5 bases, leaving 13 bases between the germline ends. The CDR3 is 13 residues long. The CDR3 reads CASSQDRVNEQYF. The CDR3 DNA sequence: TGTGCCAGCAGCCAAGATCGGGTTAACGAGCAGTACTTC.

This clonotype was seen more than once but under ten times. The genes are TRBV5-1 and TRBJ1-1; a possible D gene is TRBD1 (6 bases). This CDR3 comprises 14 residues. V was pared by 4 bases and J by 5 bases, with 15 bases between. Germline values: CDR1 SGHRS, CDR2 YFSETQ. The CDR3 loop is CASSSPGARTEAFF. The DNA of the CDR3 is TGCGCCAGCAGCAGCCCAGGGGCACGGACTGAAGCTTTCTTT.

The rearrangement links TRBV2 to TRBJ2-7; TRBD1 matches at 7 bases. V dropped 5 bases and J dropped 6; count of bases not matched to a gene: 7. This CDR3 is 13 amino acids long. Per germline, CDR1 SNHLY and CDR2 FYNNEI. CDR3 coding DNA: TGTGCCAGCAGTCCCGCGAAGGGGGCCGAGCAGTACTTC. Amino acids: CASSPAKGAEQYF.

Notes on this clonotype: The germline gene is not matched at one end of the junction; a read error may be the cause. The chain recombines TRBV24-1 with TRBJ2-5; D gene unclear. The CDR3 length is 14 residues. Germline V gene lookup returns CDR1 KGHDR and CDR2 SFDVKD. In DNA form, the CDR3 reads TGTGCCGCCAGTGGCCCCGGAGTGGGAGAGACCCAGTACTTC. This gives the protein CAASGPGVGETQYF.

The chain links TRBV5-1 to TRBJ2-6, with D unresolved. The CDR3 consists of 15 residues. Looked up from germline, CDR1 is SGHRS and CDR2 is YFSETQ. V was pared by 5 bases and J by 2 bases, with 11 bases between. The CDR3 sequence is CASRRLDAGANVLTF. DNA for the CDR3: TGCGCCAGCAGAAGGCTTGACGCTGGGGCCAACGTCCTGACTTTC.

This chain uses TRBV24-1 with TRBJ2-5, with TRBD1 matching 10 bases. The CDR3 has 16 residues. The germline CDR1 and CDR2 sequences are KGHDR and SFDVKD. Losses at the gene ends were 4 bases for V and 1 base for J; bases not matched to a gene: 5. The CDR3 DNA reads TGTGCCACCAGTGAAATGGGACAGGGGCTCCAAGAGACCCAGTACTTC. Its translation: CATSEMGQGLQETQYF.

The chain couples TRBV9 to TRBJ1-6, with TRBD1 as a possible D gene (5 bases). This CDR3 is built from 19 residues. Germline lookup yields CDR1 SGDLS and CDR2 YYNGEE. The germline V and J ends were trimmed by 4 bases and 0 bases, with 20 bases remaining between them. The CDR3 DNA reads TGTGCCAGCAGCCCACACAGGATGGGGCCCAGCTCCTATAATTCACCCCTCCACTTT. Its protein product is CASSPHRMGPSSYNSPLHF.

This chain connects TRBV7-9 to TRBJ2-5; 7 positions match TRBD1. Germline V gene sequence: CDR1 SEHNR, CDR2 FQNEAQ (reference sequence). The CDR3 extends over 15 amino acids. Trimming cost V 6 bases and J 9 bases; bases outside gene matches: 16. CDR3 region: CASSSTDRVLQPQYF. The CDR3 DNA follows: TGTGCCAGCAGTTCTACCGACAGGGTACTTCAGCCCCAGTACTTC.

V is TRBV5-6 and J is TRBJ1-1; D is undetermined. This CDR3 is 16 amino acids long. Germline V CDR1 and CDR2: SGHDT, YYEEEE. V was clipped by 3 bases and J by 6 bases, with 21 bases between them. The CDR3 region has the DNA TGTGCCAGCAGCTCATTCCTTTCCCATCTCCGGGCTGAAGCTTTCTTT. As protein: CASSSFLSHLRAEAFF.

About this clonotype itself: The DNA is omitted, as the CDR3 cannot be located on it reliably, and the CDR3 follows TCRdb's listing. This chain connects TRBV29-1 to TRBJ2-2. A total of 12 residues make up the CDR3, ends included. Germline V gene data show CDR1 as SQVTM and CDR2 as ANQGSEA. The CDR3 protein is CSVGQSPGSCFF.

Ten or more counts support this clonotype. V and J are TRBV5-1 and TRBJ1-1; D may be TRBD1 (5 bases). Germline lookup yields CDR1 SGHRS and CDR2 YFSETQ. Trimming removed 0 bases at V and 0 bases at J, with 15 bases between. The CDR3 covers 17 residues. DNA of the CDR3: TGCGCCAGCAGCTTGGAAAGGGTGACAGATATGAACACTGAAGCTTTCTTT. Its protein is CASSLERVTDMNTEAFF.

The rearrangement joins TRBV19 to TRBJ2-3, with a tentative D call TRBD2 (5 bases). This CDR3 is built from 12 residues. Germline CDR1 and CDR2: LNHDA and SQIVND (reference sequence). The V gene lost 6 bases and the J gene lost 4 bases, with 8 bases spanning the gap. CDR3 DNA: TGTGCCAGTAGAGGACTGTCAGATACGCAGTATTTT. This translates into CASRGLSDTQYF.

This clonotype was counted ten times or more. The rearrangement links TRBV7-6 to TRBJ2-2; maybe TRBD2 (5 bases). This CDR3 contains 14 residues. V was pared by 4 bases and J by 3 bases, with 9 bases between. Germline lookup yields CDR1 SGHVS and CDR2 FNYEAQ. Here the CDR3 reads CASSSRADTGELFF. The CDR3 coding sequence is TGTGCCAGCAGCTCTCGAGCGGACACCGGGGAGCTGTTTTTT.